Sequencing of this TCR beta chain was carried out in a study of CD8+ T cells in alopecia areata. Looking at the study overall: Tofacitinib therapy lasting 6 to 18 months was followed by 6 months off drug.

Extraction and reverse transcription of RNA yielded cDNA as the sequencing template. Clones were sequenced by immunoSEQ multiplex PCR, and TCRdb holds only the in-frame ones, with some missing. Of approximately 91,000 clones listed, about 40% were seen once; the top ten hold 0.79%. CDR3 length equals 14 residues. J was trimmed by 4 bases and V by 2 bases; bases with no gene match: 5. Germline CDR1 GTSNPN, CDR2 SVGIG (reference sequence). With regard to this clone: The target antigen is unknown.

Whole-study findings and limits: Possibly as an HLA-related effect, TCR sharing across patients appeared less clear than in mice.

This clonotype was obtained from a human donor with alopecia areata. The specimen sequenced was CD4+ T cells sorted from blood. V is TRBV30 and J is TRBJ1-5; the match to TRBD1 covers 7 bases. The CDR3 reads CAWSRGGLNQPQHF. Written as DNA, the CDR3 is TGTGCCTGGAGTAGAGGGGGCCTGAATCAGCCCCAGCATTTT.